Below are 9 T cell receptor beta chains sequenced from a single sample in a study of blood T cell repertoires in COVID-19. Clones were read by immunoSEQ multiplex PCR, and TCRdb kept only the in-frame ones, dropping some. Seen here are 450,000 or so clones, roughly 90% observed once, and the top ten hold more than 0.7%. Sequenced input: peripheral blood. The receptors here all came from a man between 18 and 35 years old with COVID-19, enrolled during active disease.

The chain has TRBV5-8 and TRBJ2-5, with D perhaps matching TRBD2 (5 bases). Trimming took off 1 base at V and 9 bases at J, with 19 bases between the two ends. Germline V gene lookup returns CDR1 SGHTS and CDR2 YDEGEE. This CDR3 is 15 amino acids long. This CDR3 is CASSLIGLDVKAQYF. The CDR3 DNA reads TGTGCCAGCAGCTTGATAGGACTGGATGTTAAGGCCCAGTACTTC.

V and J are TRBV6-6 and TRBJ1-1; 8 positions agree with TRBD1. Germline V gene sequence: CDR1 MNHNY, CDR2 SVGAGI (reference sequence). The CDR3 loop spans 14 amino acids. Trimming cost V 6 bases and J 4 bases; bases outside gene matches: 7. CDR3 loop: CASSPQGGFTEAFF. The CDR3 DNA reads as TGTGCCAGCAGCCCACAGGGGGGGTTCACTGAAGCTTTCTTT.

The genes are TRBV12-3 or TRBV12-4 and TRBJ1-5; no firm D call. The V end lost 8 bases, the J end lost 7 bases, and 12 bases lay between the germline ends. This CDR3 has 12 amino acids. In DNA form, the CDR3 reads TGTGCCAGCCTCGCCCCGGGACAGCCCCAGCATTTT. Protein: CASLAPGQPQHF.

The V gene is TRBV18, the J gene TRBJ1-3, with 7 bases matching TRBD1. In germline, CDR1 is KGHSH, CDR2 LQKENI. The CDR3 has 12 residues. V was pared by 2 bases and J by 10 bases, with 2 bases of the junction left unmatched. The CDR3 region is CASSPTGDTIYF. CDR3 nucleotides: TGTGCCAGCTCACCAACAGGGGATACCATATATTTT. The variable domain in full, with the rest retrieved from reference TRBV18 and TRBJ1-3, is NAGVMQNPRHLVRRRGQEARLRCSPMKGHSHVYWYRQLPEEGLKFMVYLQKENIIDESGMPKERFSAEFPKEGPSILRIQQVVRGDSAAYFCASSPTGDTIYFGEGSWLTVV.

The chain recombines TRBV5-1 with TRBJ1-6, with D tentatively TRBD1 (6 bases). Germline lookup yields CDR1 SGHRS and CDR2 YFSETQ. Trimming took off 2 bases at V and 6 bases at J, with 12 bases between the two ends. The CDR3 has 15 residues. CDR3 region: CASSFTTGRNSPLHF. CDR3 nucleotides: TGCGCCAGCAGCTTCACTACAGGGCGTAATTCACCCCTCCACTTT.

The gene calls are TRBV20-1 and TRBJ2-3; D ambiguous. The V gene lost 5 bases and the J gene lost 4 bases, with 7 bases spanning the gap. The length of the CDR3 is 11 residues. The germline V gene has CDR1 DFQATT and CDR2 SNEGSKA (reference sequence). The CDR3 protein is CSAPFADTQYF. CDR3 nucleotide sequence: TGCAGTGCTCCTTTCGCAGATACGCAGTATTTT.

This sequence joins TRBV19 and TRBJ2-7, with a weak D call TRBD1 (5 bases). There are 15 residues in the CDR3. Germline V gene sequence: CDR1 LNHDA, CDR2 SQIVND (reference sequence). The germline V and J ends were trimmed by 6 bases and 1 base, with 16 bases remaining between them. This CDR3 reads CASSPPGSWSYEQYF. In nucleotides, the CDR3 is TGTGCCAGTAGCCCCCCAGGGTCGTGGTCCTACGAGCAGTACTTC.

The chain links TRBV4-1 to TRBJ2-5, with 13 nucleotides matching TRBD2. Germline lookup yields CDR1 MGHRA and CDR2 YSYEKL. CDR3 length: 17 amino acids. Unmatched junction bases numbered 6, after V lost 1 base and J lost 4 bases. CDR3 region: CASSQGLAGGFRETQYF. In DNA, the CDR3 is TGCGCCAGCAGCCAAGGACTAGCGGGAGGTTTCAGAGAGACCCAGTACTTC.

The V and J genes are TRBV7-9 and TRBJ2-7; 7 bases are shared with TRBD2. The V gene end was trimmed by 6 bases and the J gene end by 4 bases; junction bases not matched to a gene: 6. CDR3 length: 13 amino acids. Germline lookup yields CDR1 SEHNR and CDR2 FQNEAQ (reference sequence). DNA for the CDR3: TGTGCCAGCAGGTCTAGCGGAGAATACGAGCAGTACTTC. Its translation is CASRSSGEYEQYF.